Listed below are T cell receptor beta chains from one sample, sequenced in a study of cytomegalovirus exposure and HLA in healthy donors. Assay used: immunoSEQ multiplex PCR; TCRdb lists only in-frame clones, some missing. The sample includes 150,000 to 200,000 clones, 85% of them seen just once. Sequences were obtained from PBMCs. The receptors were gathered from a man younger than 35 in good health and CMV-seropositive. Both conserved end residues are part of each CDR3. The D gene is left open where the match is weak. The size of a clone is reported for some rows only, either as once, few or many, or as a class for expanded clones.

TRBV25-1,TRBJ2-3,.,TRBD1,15,CASSESDRGTDTQYF,TGTGCCAGCAGTGAATCGGACAGGGGAACAGATACGCAGTATTTT
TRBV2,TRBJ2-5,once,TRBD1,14,CASKLWDSQETQYF,TGTGCCAGTAAATTATGGGACAGCCAAGAGACCCAGTACTTC
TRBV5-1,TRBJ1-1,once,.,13,CASSQGQNTEAFF,TGCGCCAGCAGCCAGGGACAGAACACTGAAGCTTTCTTT
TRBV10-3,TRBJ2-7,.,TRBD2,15,CATSPPAGGPGEQYF,TGTGCCACCTCGCCCCCAGCGGGAGGGCCAGGCGAGCAGTACTTC
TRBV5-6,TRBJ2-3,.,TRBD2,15,CASSLALAGEDTQYF,TGTGCCAGCAGCTTGGCGCTAGCGGGGGAAGATACGCAGTATTTT
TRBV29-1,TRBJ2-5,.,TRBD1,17,CSVEDWGGTGRYETQYF,TGCAGCGTTGAAGACTGGGGGGGGACAGGGAGGTACGAGACCCAGTACTTC
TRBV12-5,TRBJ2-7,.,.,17,CASGLLTRGQGYYEQYF,TGTGCTAGTGGTTTGCTAACTAGGGGACAAGGGTATTACGAGCAGTACTTC
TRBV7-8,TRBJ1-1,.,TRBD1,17,CASSPGPQGPQGTEAFF,TGTGCCAGCAGCCCGGGTCCACAGGGGCCCCAGGGGACTGAAGCTTTCTTT
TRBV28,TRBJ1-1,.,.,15,CASSLPGGFATEAFF,TGTGCCAGCAGTTTACCCGGGGGTTTTGCGACTGAAGCTTTCTTT
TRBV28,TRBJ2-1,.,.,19,CASSYPPPAQATLYNEQFF,TGTGCCAGCAGTTACCCTCCTCCCGCCCAAGCAACCCTTTACAATGAGCAGTTCTTC
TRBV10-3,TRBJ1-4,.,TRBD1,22,CAISESYPRPGQGAKPNEKLFF,TGTGCCATCAGTGAGTCGTACCCCCGGCCGGGACAGGGGGCTAAACCTAATGAAAAACTGTTTTTT
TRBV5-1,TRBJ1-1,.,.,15,CASSLGGQVNTEAFF,TGCGCCAGCAGCTTGGGAGGGCAGGTGAACACTGAAGCTTTCTTT
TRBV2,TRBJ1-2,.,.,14,CASSSEVENYGYTF,TGTGCCAGCAGTTCTGAGGTCGAAAACTATGGCTACACCTTC
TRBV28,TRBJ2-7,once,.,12,CASLADSYEQYF,TGTGCCAGCCTGGCGGACTCCTACGAGCAGTACTTC
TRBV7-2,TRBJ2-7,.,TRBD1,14,CASSFEGQTYEQYF,TGTGCCAGCAGCTTCGAGGGACAGACCTACGAGCAGTACTTC
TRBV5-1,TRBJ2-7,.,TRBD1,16,CASSPPGQGGLFEQYF,TGCGCCAGCAGCCCCCCGGGACAGGGGGGCTTGTTCGAGCAGTACTTC
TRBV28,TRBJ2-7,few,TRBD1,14,CASLGAGGPYEQYF,TGTGCCAGCCTCGGAGCAGGGGGTCCCTACGAGCAGTACTTC
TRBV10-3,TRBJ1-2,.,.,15,CAISPGAGDIYGYTF,TGTGCCATCTCCCCTGGGGCAGGCGACATCTATGGCTACACCTTC
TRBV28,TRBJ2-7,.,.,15,CASSTQGLIDYEQYF,TGTGCCAGCAGTACCCAGGGGCTGATAGACTACGAGCAGTACTTC
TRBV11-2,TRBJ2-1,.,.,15,CASSLGWSSYNEQFF,TGTGCCAGCAGCTTAGGGTGGAGCTCCTACAATGAGCAGTTCTTC
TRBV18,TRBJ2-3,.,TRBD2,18,CASSPPGLAGGTTDTQYF,TGTGCCAGCTCACCTCCGGGACTAGCGGGAGGAACGACAGATACGCAGTATTTT
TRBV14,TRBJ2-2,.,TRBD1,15,CASSFWTGGTGELFF,TGTGCCAGCAGCTTCTGGACAGGTGGGACCGGGGAGCTGTTTTTT
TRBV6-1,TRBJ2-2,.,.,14,CASSPTGEAGELFF,TGTGCCAGCAGTCCCACGGGGGAGGCCGGGGAGCTGTTTTTT
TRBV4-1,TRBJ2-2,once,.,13,CASSEVNTGELFF,TGCGCCAGCAGCGAGGTTAACACCGGGGAGCTGTTTTTT
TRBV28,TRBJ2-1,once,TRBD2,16,CASSLAASGGEGEQFF,TGTGCCAGCAGTTTAGCTGCTAGCGGGGGGGAGGGTGAGCAGTTCTTC
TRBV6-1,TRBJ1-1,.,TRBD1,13,CASRDRGNTEAFF,TGTGCCAGCAGGGACAGGGGGAACACTGAAGCTTTCTTT
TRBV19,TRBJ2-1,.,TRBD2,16,CASISRGDGSINEQFF,TGTGCCAGTATCTCCCGGGGGGACGGGAGTATCAATGAGCAGTTCTTC
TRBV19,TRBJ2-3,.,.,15,CASKNSVWSTDTQYF,TGTGCCAGTAAGAACTCGGTGTGGTCCACAGATACGCAGTATTTT
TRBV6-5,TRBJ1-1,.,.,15,CASSYSPVERTEAFF,TGTGCCAGCAGTTACAGTCCGGTGGAGAGGACTGAAGCTTTCTTT
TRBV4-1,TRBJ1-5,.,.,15,CASSPSAVSNQPQHF,TGCGCCAGCAGCCCTAGTGCGGTTAGCAATCAGCCCCAGCATTTT
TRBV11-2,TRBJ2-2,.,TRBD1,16,CASSLIRGLSTGELFF,TGTGCCAGCAGCCTCATCAGGGGGCTCAGCACCGGGGAGCTGTTTTTT
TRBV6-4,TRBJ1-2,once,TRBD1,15,CASSDGYRGEGGYTF,TGTGCCAGCAGTGACGGTTACAGGGGAGAGGGAGGCTACACCTTC
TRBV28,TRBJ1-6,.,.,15,CASRSYRDGESPLHF,TGTGCCAGCAGATCTTACAGGGATGGGGAATCACCCCTCCACTTT
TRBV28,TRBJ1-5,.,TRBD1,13,CASRQGFNQPQHF,TGTGCCAGCCGACAGGGTTTCAATCAGCCCCAGCATTTT
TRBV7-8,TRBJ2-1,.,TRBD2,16,CASSSPTGGFYNEQFF,TGTGCCAGCAGCTCCCCTACCGGGGGGTTCTACAATGAGCAGTTCTTC
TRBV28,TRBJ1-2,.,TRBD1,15,CASSKSDRSGYGYTF,TGTGCCAGCAGTAAATCGGACAGGAGCGGCTATGGCTACACCTTC
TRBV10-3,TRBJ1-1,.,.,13,CAINEEPNTEAFF,TGTGCCATCAACGAAGAGCCGAACACTGAAGCTTTCTTT
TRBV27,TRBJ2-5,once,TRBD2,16,CASSLGLAGARETQYF,TGTGCCAGCAGTTTGGGACTAGCGGGAGCGAGAGAGACCCAGTACTTC
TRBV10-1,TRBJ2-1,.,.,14,CASSSDRTYNEQFF,TGCGCCAGCTCCTCGGACAGAACTTACAATGAGCAGTTCTTC
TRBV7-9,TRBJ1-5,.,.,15,CASSLGSGVNQPQHF,TGTGCCAGCAGCTTAGGTAGCGGAGTGAATCAGCCCCAGCATTTT
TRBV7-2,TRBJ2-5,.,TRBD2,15,CASSEGVAGVETQYF,TGTGCCAGCAGCGAGGGGGTAGCGGGGGTGGAGACCCAGTACTTC
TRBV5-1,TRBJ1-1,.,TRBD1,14,CASGTGARDTEAFF,TGCGCCAGCGGGACAGGCGCCCGGGACACTGAAGCTTTCTTT
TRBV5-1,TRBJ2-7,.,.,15,CASSFGRQGPYEQYF,TGCGCCAGCAGCTTCGGGAGACAGGGTCCCTACGAGCAGTACTTC
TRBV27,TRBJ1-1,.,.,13,CASSFTSNTEAFF,TGTGCCAGCAGTTTCACATCGAACACTGAAGCTTTCTTT
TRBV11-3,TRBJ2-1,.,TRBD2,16,CASSMESGGSYNEQFF,TGTGCCAGCAGCATGGAATCGGGGGGCTCCTACAATGAGCAGTTCTTC
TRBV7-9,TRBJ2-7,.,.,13,CASSPGISYEQYF,TGTGCCAGCAGCCCCGGGATCTCCTACGAGCAGTACTTC
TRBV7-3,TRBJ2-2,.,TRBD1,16,CASSLGQGKYTGELFF,TGTGCCAGCAGCTTGGGACAGGGGAAATACACCGGGGAGCTGTTTTTT
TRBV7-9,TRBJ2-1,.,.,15,CASSAPEAIYNEQFF,TGTGCCAGCAGCGCCCCCGAGGCTATTTACAATGAGCAGTTCTTC